These 20 T cell receptor beta chains were sequenced from one sample in a study of T cell responses to AZD1222 COVID-19 vaccine. Some clones are missing from TCRdb's copy, which holds only in-frame ones; the method was immunoSEQ multiplex PCR. Of approximately 190,000 clones in the sample, 93% were seen once. The sequencing used peripheral blood, collected 28 days after the second AZD1222 dose. These receptors were collected from an adult who received the AZD1222 COVID-19 vaccine.

J is TRBJ1-2 and V is TRBV6-2 or TRBV6-3, with 7 bases matching TRBD1. The CDR3 totals 13 residues. Trimming took 6 bases from V and 2 from J; bases not matched to a gene: 3. CDR1 and CDR2 from the germline V gene are MNHEY and SVGEGT. CDR3 protein: CASSRTGNYGYTF. CDR3 sequence (DNA): TGTGCCAGCAGCCGGACAGGCAACTATGGCTACACCTTC.

This chain links TRBV6-5 with TRBJ1-2; D call uncertain. The CDR3 sequence is 14 residues long. The V end was cut by 0 bases, the J end by 3 bases, with 8 bases between. Germline loops: CDR1 MNHEY, CDR2 SVGAGI. Here the CDR3 reads CASSYSAEYYGYTF. Written as DNA, the CDR3 is TGTGCCAGCAGTTACTCGGCAGAGTACTATGGCTACACCTTC.

The chain employs TRBV7-2 and TRBJ1-6; TRBD1 matches at 8 bases. The CDR3 spans 16 residues. Germline loops: CDR1 SGHTA, CDR2 FQGNSA. V lost 3 bases, J lost 3 bases, and 4 bases stayed unmatched. The CDR3 bases are TGTGCCAGCAGCTTGGGGACAGGTTACTATAATTCACCCCTCCACTTT. Its protein is CASSLGTGYYNSPLHF.

The chain carries TRBV10-3 and TRBJ1-5; D remains ambiguous. The germline CDR1 and CDR2 sequences are ENHRY and SYGVKD. V was shortened by 3 bases and J by 2 bases, with 8 bases between the two germline ends. There are 14 residues in the CDR3. CDR3: CAISEGMGNQPQHF. The DNA of the CDR3 is TGTGCCATCAGTGAAGGGATGGGCAATCAGCCCCAGCATTTT.

This chain joins TRBV6-1 and TRBJ1-2; D is perhaps TRBD1 (5 bases). The V end was cut by 1 base, the J end by 4 bases, with 13 bases between. The germline CDR1 and CDR2 sequences are MNHNS and SASEGT. The CDR3 consists of 15 residues. The CDR3 DNA follows: TGTGCCAGCAGTGAAGGGGTGGGCAGGGTCTATGGCTACACCTTC. Protein product: CASSEGVGRVYGYTF.

The gene calls are TRBV5-1 and TRBJ1-2; D gene unclear. Trimming left V 5 bases short and J 8 bases short, with 19 bases between. Germline V gene lookup returns CDR1 SGHRS and CDR2 YFSETQ. This CDR3 comprises 14 residues. The CDR3 nucleotides are TGCGCCAGCAGGTCTAGCGAGGACTCCGGCGGCTACACCTTC. Translating gives CASRSSEDSGGYTF.

The chain links TRBV5-1 to TRBJ1-2; possibly TRBD1 for D (5 bases). This CDR3 is 12 amino acids long. CDR1 SGHRS and CDR2 YFSETQ come from the germline V gene. V dropped 0 bases and J dropped 14 bases, with 14 bases sitting between them. CDR3 bases: TGCGCCAGCAGCTTGGGGGACCTCGCTCTGACCTTC. The encoded protein is CASSLGDLALTF.

The rearrangement links TRBV6-5 to TRBJ2-7, with 9 positions matching TRBD1. The germline V gene has CDR1 MNHEY and CDR2 SVGAGI. The CDR3 is made up of 15 amino acids. With V trimmed by 0 bases and J by 4 bases, 4 bases remained unmatched. CDR3 nucleotide sequence: TGTGCCAGCAGTTACTCTGGGACAGGGCGGTACGAGCAGTACTTC. This encodes CASSYSGTGRYEQYF.

This clone was seen once. The chain links TRBV7-5 to TRBJ1-1; TRBD1, the table's D call, was not compared with the DNA. TRBV7-5 is assigned pseudogene status. CDR3 length: 12 amino acids. The CDR3 reads CVRSYQPGGPFF. Written as DNA, the CDR3 is TGTGTCAGAAGCTACCAGCCAGGGGGGCCTTTCTTT.

This clone was seen only once. The J gene is TRBJ1-2, the V gene TRBV2, with TRBD1 identical over 7 bases. CDR1 is SNHLY and CDR2 is FYNNEI in the germline V gene. CDR3 length: 12 amino acids. Trimming cost V 5 bases and J 8 bases; bases outside gene matches: 5. Here the CDR3 DNA reads TGTGCCAGCAGTTATCAGGGGGTCGGCTACACCTTC. The encoded protein is CASSYQGVGYTF.

The chain couples TRBV5-5 to TRBJ2-5; D perhaps matches TRBD2 (6 bases). From germline, CDR1 is SGHKS and CDR2 YYEKEE (reference sequence). This CDR3 contains 15 residues. The V and J ends lost 0 bases and 1 base respectively, with 10 bases between them. The CDR3 DNA sequence: TGTGCCAGCAGCTTGGCGGGACTCCGCCAAGAGACCCAGTACTTC. This gives the protein CASSLAGLRQETQYF.

The rearrangement joins TRBV6-5 to TRBJ1-1; no definite D call. CDR3 length: 13 amino acids. V lost 7 bases, J lost 1 base, and 10 bases lay in between. The germline CDR1 and CDR2 sequences are MNHEY and SVGAGI. The CDR3 nucleotides read TGTGCCAGCAATCCAATGCCGAACACTGAAGCTTTCTTT. Its translation is CASNPMPNTEAFF.

This chain uses TRBV5-5 with TRBJ2-1, with 8 nucleotides matching TRBD1. CDR1 is SGHKS, CDR2 YYEKEE, per germline (reference sequence). V was clipped by 0 bases and J by 4 bases; unmatched bases: 3. The CDR3 spans 15 residues. The CDR3 sequence is CASSLETGAYNEQFF. CDR3 sequence (DNA): TGTGCCAGCAGCTTGGAGACAGGGGCTTACAATGAGCAGTTCTTC.

The rearrangement joins TRBV23-1 to TRBJ1-2; 7 nucleotides align to TRBD1. TRBV23-1 carries the ORF label, with uncertain function. The CDR3 is 17 residues long. V lost 2 bases, J lost 7 bases, and 16 bases stayed unmatched. DNA for the CDR3: TGCGCCAGCAGTCAAACCCAACTACACAAGGGGGCGTTTGGCTACACCTTC. This encodes CASSQTQLHKGAFGYTF.

The V and J genes are TRBV3-1 (or the pseudogene TRBV3-2) and TRBJ1-3; perhaps TRBD1 as D (6 bases). The CDR3 runs to 14 residues. The V gene's germline CDR1 is LGHDT and CDR2 YNNKEL (reference sequence). V was pared by 8 bases and J by 4 bases, with 15 bases between. The CDR3 sequence: CASRAGARGNTIYF. Written as DNA, the CDR3 is TGTGCCAGCCGTGCAGGGGCCCGAGGAAACACCATATATTTT.

V usage is TRBV3-1 (or the pseudogene TRBV3-2) and J usage is TRBJ2-3, with D perhaps assigned TRBD1 or TRBD2 (5 bases each). V lost 2 bases and J 4 bases, leaving 13 bases between the germline ends. The CDR3 totals 15 residues. Germline CDR1 and CDR2: LGHDT and YNNKEL (reference sequence). This CDR3 reads CASSQLLGVADTQYF. The CDR3 DNA sequence: TGTGCCAGCAGCCAACTCTTGGGGGTAGCAGATACGCAGTATTTT.

The chain is built from TRBV5-1 and TRBJ2-2; D perhaps matches TRBD2 (5 bases). V dropped 7 bases and J dropped 8 bases, with 15 bases sitting between them. This CDR3 comprises 13 residues. Germline CDR1 reads SGHRS; CDR2 reads YFSETQ. This CDR3 reads CASGSRDLGELFF. The CDR3 DNA reads as TGCGCCAGCGGGTCGAGGGATTTGGGGGAGCTGTTTTTT.

This rearrangement joins TRBV9 to TRBJ2-7, with D perhaps TRBD2 (5 bases). Germline lookup yields CDR1 SGDLS and CDR2 YYNGEE. The CDR3 runs to 16 residues. The V end was cut by 3 bases, the J end by 1 base, with 17 bases between. The DNA for the CDR3 is TGTGCCAGCAGCGCCGCCCCATCGACGGGATCCTACGAGCAGTACTTC. Encoded protein: CASSAAPSTGSYEQYF. Full variable domain (outside the CDR3, taken from reference TRBV9 and TRBJ2-7): DSGVTQTPKHLITATGQRVTLRCSPRSGDLSVYWYQQSLDQGLQFLIQYYNGEERAKGNILERFSAQQFPDLHSELNLSSLELGDSALYFCASSAAPSTGSYEQYFGPGTRLTVT.

This rearrangement joins TRBV19 to TRBJ1-3, with TRBD1 as a possible D gene (5 bases). The CDR3 is made up of 17 amino acids. Germline V gene lookup returns CDR1 LNHDA and CDR2 SQIVND (reference sequence). Trimming took 5 bases from V and 0 from J, leaving 17 bases between them. CDR3 protein: CASSSDSPNLSGNTIYF. CDR3 DNA: TGTGCCAGTAGTTCCGACAGCCCCAATCTCTCTGGAAACACCATATATTTT. Complete variable domain (other parts from reference TRBV19 and TRBJ1-3): DGGITQSPKYLFRKEGQNVTLSCEQNLNHDAMYWYRQDPGQGLRLIYYSQIVNDFQKGDIAEGYSVSREKKESFPLTVTSAQKNPTAFYLCASSSDSPNLSGNTIYFGEGSWLTVV.

The chain uses TRBV6-5 and TRBJ2-7; the match to TRBD2 covers 7 bases. This CDR3 region has 14 residues. V lost 6 bases and J lost 0; bases outside the gene matches: 5. Per germline, CDR1 MNHEY and CDR2 SVGAGI. CDR3 region: CASRNPGGSYEQYF. DNA for the CDR3: TGTGCCAGCAGAAATCCGGGGGGCTCCTACGAGCAGTACTTC.